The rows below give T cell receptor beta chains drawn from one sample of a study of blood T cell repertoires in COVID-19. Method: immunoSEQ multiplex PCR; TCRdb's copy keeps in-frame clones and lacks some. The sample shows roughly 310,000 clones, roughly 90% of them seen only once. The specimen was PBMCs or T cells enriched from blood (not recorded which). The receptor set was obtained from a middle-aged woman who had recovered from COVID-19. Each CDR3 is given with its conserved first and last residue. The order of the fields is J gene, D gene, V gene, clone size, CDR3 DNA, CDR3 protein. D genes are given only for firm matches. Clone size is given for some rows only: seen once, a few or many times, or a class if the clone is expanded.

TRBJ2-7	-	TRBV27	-	TGTGCCAGCAGACTAGGGCCGCTGGCGTCCTACGAGCAGTACTTC	CASRLGPLASYEQYF
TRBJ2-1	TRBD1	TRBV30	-	TGTGCCTGGGCGGACAGGTTATACAATGAGCAGTTCTTC	CAWADRLYNEQFF
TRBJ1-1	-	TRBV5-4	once	TGTGCCAGCACGGTATTGGAACAGCCGAACACTGAAGCTTTCTTT	CASTVLEQPNTEAFF
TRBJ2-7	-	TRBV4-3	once	TGCGCCAGCAGCCCACGCCCCACAGGGTTCTTCGAGCAGTACTTC	CASSPRPTGFFEQYF
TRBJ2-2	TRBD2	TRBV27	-	TGTGCCAGCAGTTTCGTAGCGGGCTGGGGGACCGGGGAGCTGTTTTTT	CASSFVAGWGTGELFF
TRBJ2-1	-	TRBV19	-	TGTGCCAGTAGTATAGACCCCTATTACAATGAGCAGTTCTTC	CASSIDPYYNEQFF
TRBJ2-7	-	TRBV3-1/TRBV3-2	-	TGTGCCAGCAGCCAAGATCGGAGCTCCTACGAGCAGTACTTC	CASSQDRSSYEQYF
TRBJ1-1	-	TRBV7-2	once	TGTGCCAGCAGCTTAGGGAGTCTGGGTGGCACTGAAGCTTTCTTT	CASSLGSLGGTEAFF
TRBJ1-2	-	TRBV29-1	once	TGCAGCGCGCGGACAGAGAACTATGGCTACACCTTC	CSARTENYGYTF
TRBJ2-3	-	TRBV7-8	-	TGTGCCAGCAGCTTAGCGGGGGGTGAGGGTCGCACAGATACGCAGTATTTT	CASSLAGGEGRTDTQYF
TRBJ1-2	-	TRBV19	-	TGTGCCAGTAGTATCCCCCTGACAGGAGGCTATGGCTACACCTTC	CASSIPLTGGYGYTF
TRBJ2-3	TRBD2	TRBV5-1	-	TGCGCCAGCAGCTTGTCCCGACCTCCCGGGAGGGTCGACACAGATACGCAGTATTTT	CASSLSRPPGRVDTDTQYF
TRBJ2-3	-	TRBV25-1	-	TGTGCCAGCGGCTCCACAGGGCCAGATACGCAGTATTTT	CASGSTGPDTQYF